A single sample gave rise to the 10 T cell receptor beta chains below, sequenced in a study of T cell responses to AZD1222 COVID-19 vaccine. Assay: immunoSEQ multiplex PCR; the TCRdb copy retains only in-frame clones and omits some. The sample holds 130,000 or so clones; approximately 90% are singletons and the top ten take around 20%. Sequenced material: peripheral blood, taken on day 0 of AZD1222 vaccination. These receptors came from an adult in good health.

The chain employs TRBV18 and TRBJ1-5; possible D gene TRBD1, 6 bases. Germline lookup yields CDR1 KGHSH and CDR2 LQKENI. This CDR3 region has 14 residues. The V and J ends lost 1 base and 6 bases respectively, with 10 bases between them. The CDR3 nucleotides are TGTGCCAGCTCACCACAACAGGGCGGTCAGCCCCAGCATTTT. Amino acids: CASSPQQGGQPQHF.

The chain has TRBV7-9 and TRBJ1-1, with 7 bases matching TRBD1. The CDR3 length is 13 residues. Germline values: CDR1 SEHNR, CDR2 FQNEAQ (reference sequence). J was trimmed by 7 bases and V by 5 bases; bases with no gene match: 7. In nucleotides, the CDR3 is TGTGCCAGCAGCCTCCGGGACAGCAGTGAAGCTTTCTTT. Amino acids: CASSLRDSSEAFF.

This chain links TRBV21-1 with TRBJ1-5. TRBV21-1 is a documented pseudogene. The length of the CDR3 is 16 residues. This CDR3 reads CASSCLGGGHNQPQHF. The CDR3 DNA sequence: TGTGCCAGCAGCTGCCTCGGGGGCGGGCACAATCAGCCCCAGCATTTT.

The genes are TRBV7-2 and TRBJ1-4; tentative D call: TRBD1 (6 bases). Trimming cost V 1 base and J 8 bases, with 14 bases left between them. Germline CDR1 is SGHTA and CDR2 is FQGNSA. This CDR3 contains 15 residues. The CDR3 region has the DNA TGTGCCAGCAGCTTAGGTGGCAGGGGAAGAGAAAAACTGTTTTTT. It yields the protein CASSLGGRGREKLFF.

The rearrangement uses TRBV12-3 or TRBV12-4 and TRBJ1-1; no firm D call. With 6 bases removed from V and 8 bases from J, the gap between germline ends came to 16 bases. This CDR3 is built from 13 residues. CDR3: CASRYGKRIEAFF. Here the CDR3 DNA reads TGTGCCAGCAGATACGGGAAGAGAATCGAAGCTTTCTTT.

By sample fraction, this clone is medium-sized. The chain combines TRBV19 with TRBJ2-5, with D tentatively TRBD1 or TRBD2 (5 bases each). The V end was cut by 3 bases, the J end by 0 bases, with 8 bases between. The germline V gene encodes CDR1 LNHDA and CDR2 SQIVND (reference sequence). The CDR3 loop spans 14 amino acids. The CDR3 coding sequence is TGTGCCAGTAGTATCCGGGGCAACCAAGAGACCCAGTACTTC. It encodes CASSIRGNQETQYF.

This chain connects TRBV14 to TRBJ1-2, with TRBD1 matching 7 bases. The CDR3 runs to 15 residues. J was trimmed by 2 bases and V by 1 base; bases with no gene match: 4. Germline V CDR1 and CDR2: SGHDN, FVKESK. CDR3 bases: TGTGCCAGCAGCCAAGTTCAGGGACAGAACTATGGCTACACCTTC. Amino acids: CASSQVQGQNYGYTF.

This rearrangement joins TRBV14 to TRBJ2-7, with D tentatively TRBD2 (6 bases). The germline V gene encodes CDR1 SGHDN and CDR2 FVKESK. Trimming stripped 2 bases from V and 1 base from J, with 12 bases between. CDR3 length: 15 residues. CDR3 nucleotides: TGTGCCAGCAGCCAACGTAGGGGAGGATCCTACGAGCAGTACTTC. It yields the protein CASSQRRGGSYEQYF.

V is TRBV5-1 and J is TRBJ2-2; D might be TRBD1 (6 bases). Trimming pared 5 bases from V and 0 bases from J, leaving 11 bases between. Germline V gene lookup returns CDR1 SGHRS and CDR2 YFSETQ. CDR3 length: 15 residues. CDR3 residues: CASSPGQPNTGELFF. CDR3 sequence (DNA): TGCGCCAGCAGTCCTGGACAGCCGAACACCGGGGAGCTGTTTTTT.

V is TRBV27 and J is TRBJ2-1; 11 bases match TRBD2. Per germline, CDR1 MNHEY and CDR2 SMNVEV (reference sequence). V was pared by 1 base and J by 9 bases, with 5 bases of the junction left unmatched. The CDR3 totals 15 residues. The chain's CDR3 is CASSLYSGGAGEQFF. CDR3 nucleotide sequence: TGTGCCAGCAGTTTATATAGCGGGGGGGCAGGTGAGCAGTTCTTC.